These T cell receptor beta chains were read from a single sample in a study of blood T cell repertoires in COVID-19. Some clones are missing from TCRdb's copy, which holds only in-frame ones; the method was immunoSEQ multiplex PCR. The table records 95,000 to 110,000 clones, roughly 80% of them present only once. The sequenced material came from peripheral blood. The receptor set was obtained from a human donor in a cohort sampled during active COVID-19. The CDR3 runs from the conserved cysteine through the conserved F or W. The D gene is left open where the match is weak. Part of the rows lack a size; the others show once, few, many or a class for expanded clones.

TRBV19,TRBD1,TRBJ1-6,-,CASKTTEQGSSSPLHF,TGTGCCAGTAAAACAACCGAACAGGGGAGTAGTTCACCCCTCCACTTT
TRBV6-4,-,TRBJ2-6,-,CASSDGSSGANVLTF,TGTGCCAGCAGTGACGGCAGCTCTGGGGCCAACGTCCTGACTTTC
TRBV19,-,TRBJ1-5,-,CASENQGGNQPQHF,TGTGCCAGTGAAAATCAGGGTGGCAATCAGCCCCAGCATTTT
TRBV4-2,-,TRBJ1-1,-,CASSQWGRRTEAFF,TGTGCCAGCAGCCAATGGGGGCGCAGGACTGAAGCTTTCTTT
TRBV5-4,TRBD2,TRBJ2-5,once,CASSSGGGGSGGPGTQYF,TGTGCCAGCAGCTCCGGGGGAGGCGGCTCGGGGGGGCCCGGGACCCAGTACTTC
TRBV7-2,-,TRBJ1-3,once,CASSLGSSGNTIYF,TGTGCCAGCAGCTTAGGGAGCTCTGGAAACACCATATATTTT
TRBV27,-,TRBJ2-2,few,CASSKTAGVTGELFF,TGTGCCAGCAGCAAAACTGCAGGGGTGACCGGGGAGCTGTTTTTT
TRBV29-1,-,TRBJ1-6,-,CSVGEITQGGAHSPLHF,TGCAGCGTTGGCGAGATTACTCAAGGGGGGGCGCATTCACCCCTCCACTTT
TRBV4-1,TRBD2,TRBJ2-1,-,CASSQGGLAGGKSEQFF,TGCGCCAGCAGCCAGGGAGGACTAGCGGGGGGGAAGAGTGAGCAGTTCTTC
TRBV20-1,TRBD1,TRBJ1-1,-,CSASNRGMYTEAFF,TGCAGTGCTAGTAACAGGGGGATGTACACTGAAGCTTTCTTT
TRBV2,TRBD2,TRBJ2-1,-,CASRGTSGGNNEQFF,TGTGCCAGCAGAGGGACTAGCGGGGGAAACAATGAGCAGTTCTTC
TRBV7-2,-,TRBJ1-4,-,CASSLSGRVVEKLFF,TGTGCCAGCAGCTTATCGGGCAGGGTGGTTGAAAAACTGTTTTTT
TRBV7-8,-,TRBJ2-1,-,CASTSSYNEQFF,TGTGCCAGCACCAGCTCCTACAATGAGCAGTTCTTC
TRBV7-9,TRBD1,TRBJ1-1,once,CASSLGQGFTEAFF,TGTGCCAGCAGCTTAGGACAGGGGTTTACTGAAGCTTTCTTT
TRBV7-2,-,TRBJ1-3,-,CASSPRQSGNTIYF,TGTGCCAGCAGCCCAAGACAGAGTGGAAACACCATATATTTT
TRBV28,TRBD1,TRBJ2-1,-,CASPPPPGQGFDEQFF,TGTGCCAGCCCTCCTCCCCCGGGACAGGGGTTTGATGAGCAGTTCTTC
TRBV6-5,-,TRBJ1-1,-,CASRVDSMNTEAFF,TGTGCCAGCAGGGTGGACAGTATGAACACTGAAGCTTTCTTT
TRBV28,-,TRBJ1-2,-,CASKIRDRNYGYTF,TGTGCCAGCAAAATCCGAGACAGAAACTATGGCTACACCTTC
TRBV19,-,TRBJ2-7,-,CASSIGTDHPYEQYF,TGTGCCAGTAGTATAGGGACAGACCACCCCTACGAGCAGTACTTC
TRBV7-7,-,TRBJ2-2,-,CASSFVAYTGELFF,TGTGCCAGCAGCTTTGTAGCGTACACCGGGGAGCTGTTTTTT
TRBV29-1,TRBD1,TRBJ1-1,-,CSDRQGLSNTEAFF,TGCAGCGACCGACAGGGGCTTTCGAACACTGAAGCTTTCTTT
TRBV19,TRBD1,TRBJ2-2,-,CASSERTGGGLKPNTGELFF,TGTGCCAGTAGTGAGAGGACAGGGGGCGGCCTCAAGCCGAACACCGGGGAGCTGTTTTTT
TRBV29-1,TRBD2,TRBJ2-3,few,CSVKASGGKTDTQYF,TGCAGCGTTAAAGCTAGCGGGGGGAAGACAGATACGCAGTATTTT
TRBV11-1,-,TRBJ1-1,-,CASSLHEGTEAFF,TGTGCCAGCAGCTTACACGAGGGCACTGAAGCTTTCTTT
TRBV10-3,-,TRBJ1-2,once,CAIRDRDPNYGYTF,TGTGCCATCAGGGACAGAGATCCTAACTATGGCTACACCTTC
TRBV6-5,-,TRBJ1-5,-,CASSYSSRGNQPQHF,TGTGCCAGCAGTTACTCGAGCAGGGGCAATCAGCCCCAGCATTTT
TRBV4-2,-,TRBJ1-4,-,CASSQDNRQNEKLFF,TGTGCCAGCAGCCAAGATAACCGTCAGAATGAAAAACTGTTTTTT
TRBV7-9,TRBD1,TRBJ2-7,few,CASSPWGQGAPEQYF,TGTGCCAGCAGCCCCTGGGGACAGGGGGCTCCCGAGCAGTACTTC
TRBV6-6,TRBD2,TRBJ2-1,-,CASSPRRTSGDTYNEQFF,TGTGCCAGCAGTCCCCGGCGGACTAGCGGGGACACCTACAATGAGCAGTTCTTC
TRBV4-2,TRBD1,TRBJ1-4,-,CASSPSSTGGANEKLFF,TGTGCCAGCAGCCCGAGTTCGACAGGGGGCGCGAATGAAAAACTGTTTTTT
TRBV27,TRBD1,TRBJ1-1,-,CASSYRGDTEAFF,TGTGCCAGCAGTTACAGGGGCGACACTGAAGCTTTCTTT
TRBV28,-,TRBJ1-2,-,CASSPRGAFYGYTF,TGTGCCAGCAGTCCCCGAGGAGCGTTCTATGGCTACACCTTC
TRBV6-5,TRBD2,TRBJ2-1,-,CASSQTSGGPDEQFF,TGTGCCAGCAGTCAGACTAGCGGGGGGCCGGATGAGCAGTTCTTC
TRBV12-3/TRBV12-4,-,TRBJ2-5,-,CASTPRVQETQYF,TGTGCCAGCACCCCCCGGGTTCAAGAGACCCAGTACTTC
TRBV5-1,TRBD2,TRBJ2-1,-,CASSSGLADYNEQFF,TGCGCCAGCAGCTCCGGACTAGCGGACTACAATGAGCAGTTCTTC
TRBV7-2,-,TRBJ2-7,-,CASSLSGFGAWEQYF,TGTGCCAGCAGCTTAAGCGGTTTCGGAGCTTGGGAGCAGTACTTC
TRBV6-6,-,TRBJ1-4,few,CASNYGWTNEKLFF,TGTGCCAGCAACTACGGGTGGACTAATGAAAAACTGTTTTTT
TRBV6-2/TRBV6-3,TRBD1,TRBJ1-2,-,CASSQNRGFLYGYTF,TGTGCCAGCAGCCAAAACAGGGGATTCCTCTATGGCTACACCTTC
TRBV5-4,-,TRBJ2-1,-,CASSQDGGPYYNEQFF,TGTGCCAGCAGCCAGGACGGGGGACCTTACTACAATGAGCAGTTCTTC
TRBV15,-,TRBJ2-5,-,CATSRAWDIQETQYF,TGTGCCACCAGCAGGGCCTGGGACATACAAGAGACCCAGTACTTC
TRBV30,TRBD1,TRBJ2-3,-,CAWRETGATDTQYF,TGTGCCTGGAGGGAGACAGGGGCCACAGATACGCAGTATTTT
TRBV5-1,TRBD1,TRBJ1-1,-,CASSLEGQARRAFF,TGCGCCAGCAGCTTGGAGGGACAGGCCCGTCGAGCTTTCTTT